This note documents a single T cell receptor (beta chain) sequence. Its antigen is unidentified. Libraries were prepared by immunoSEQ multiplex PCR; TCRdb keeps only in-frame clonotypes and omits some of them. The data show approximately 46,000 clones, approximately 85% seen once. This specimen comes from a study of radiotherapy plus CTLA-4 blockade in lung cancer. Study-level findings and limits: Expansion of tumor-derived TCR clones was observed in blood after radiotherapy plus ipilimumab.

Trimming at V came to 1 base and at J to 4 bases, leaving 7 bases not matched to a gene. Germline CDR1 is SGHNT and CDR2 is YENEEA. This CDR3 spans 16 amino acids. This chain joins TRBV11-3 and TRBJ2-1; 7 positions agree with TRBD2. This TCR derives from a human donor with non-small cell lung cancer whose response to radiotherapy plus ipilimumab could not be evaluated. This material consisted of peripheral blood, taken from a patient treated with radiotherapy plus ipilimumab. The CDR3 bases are TGTGCCAGCAGCTTAGTCGGGCTAGCGGTTTACAATGAGCAGTTCTTC. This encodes CASSLVGLAVYNEQFF.